This T cell receptor (beta chain) stems from a study of shared clonotypes between healthy human individuals. Turning to the study itself: Each donor contributed plates that comprised three CD4 naive, three CD4 memory, two CD8 naive and one CD8 memory.

A note on this clone: The antigen is not known.

The protocol was immunoSEQ multiplex PCR, while the TCRdb copy is restricted to in-frame clones and leaves out a portion. The sample has almost 700,000 clones; about 90% are singletons. CDR1 MDHEN and CDR2 SYDVKM come from the germline V gene. The V end was cut by 3 bases, the J end by 4 bases, with 15 bases between. The CDR3 length is 16 residues. CD45RO-negative, CCR7-selected cells formed the naive CD8 fraction, which excluded terminally differentiated effector memory CD45RA+ cells. Study-level points and caveats: The rarefaction results pointed to incomplete sorted-subset sequencing despite large depth. All-four-donor shared clonotypes had higher generation probabilities than non-shared clonotypes did.

Input material: naive CD8+ T cells sorted from blood. This clonotype was obtained from a man aged 25-45 years in good health. This chain connects TRBV28 to TRBJ2-2, with D possibly TRBD1 on 5 matching bases. The CDR3 loop reads CASSFPPRARTGELFF. CDR3 DNA sequence: TGTGCCAGCAGTTTCCCCCCCAGGGCGCGCACCGGGGAGCTGTTTTTT.